This TCR beta chain was observed in a study of blood T cells in healthy people across ages. In its sample, this clonotype was seen once. The germline V and J ends were trimmed by 7 bases and 1 base, with 7 bases remaining between them. This CDR3 region has 12 residues. CDR1 is SGHTA, CDR2 FQGNSA, per germline. Each donor's blood draw was roughly 9.8 milliliters of peripheral blood. Every sample had a minimum of 7 million PBMCs isolated. Then a second PCR, running about 6 to 12 cycles, was carried out with a sample-barcoded 5' primer and a J-beta primer mix. One entry per CDR3 protein, called by TCRdb with MiXCR from the 5' RACE reads. The sample consists of some 1.5 million distinct CDR3 sequences, 42% of them appearing once.

The chain joins TRBV7-2 to TRBJ1-1; D is ambiguous. This receptor was obtained from a woman between 18 and 30 years old in good health. The sample comprised blood. The CDR3 nucleotides are TGTGCCAGCATATTAGAGAACACTGAAGCTTTCTTT. It specifies CASILENTEAFF.